This TCR beta chain was sequenced in a study of T cell responses to AZD1222 COVID-19 vaccine. Study results and caveats: Seropositivity was recorded at baseline in only a handful of AZD1222 recipients.

Germline V gene lookup returns CDR1 ENHRY and CDR2 SYGVKD. Losses at the gene ends were 11 bases for V and 2 bases for J; bases not matched to a gene: 5. The CDR3 consists of 12 residues. Method: immunoSEQ multiplex PCR; TCRdb's copy keeps in-frame clones and lacks some. The data hold 150,000 to 200,000 clones, with 88% observed a single time. To note about this clone: What it recognizes is unknown.

The material sequenced was peripheral blood, taken 28 days after the second AZD1222 dose. This chain uses TRBV10-3 with TRBJ1-2; 7 nucleotides align to TRBD1. This TCR came from an adult who received the AZD1222 COVID-19 vaccine. The DNA of the CDR3 is TGTGCCTCACAGGGGCTGAACTATGGCTACACCTTC. Amino acids: CASQGLNYGYTF.